The rows below give T cell receptor beta chains drawn from one sample of a study of CD8 T cells in Susac syndrome. TCRdb re-called the immunoSEQ multiplex PCR reads through MiXCR, storing one row per CDR3 protein. The table includes some 160,000 distinct CDR3 sequences, 85% to 95% detected once. Sequencing was carried out using CD4+ T cells from PBMCs. The receptors come from a human donor with Susac syndrome. Both conserved end residues are part of each CDR3. D genes are given only for firm matches. The size of a clone is reported for some rows only, either as once, few or many, or as a class for expanded clones.

-	once	TRBJ1-2	TRBV5-5	TGTGCCAGCAGCCTCACGGGGCCGAATGGCTACACCTTC	CASSLTGPNGYTF
-	-	TRBJ1-6	TRBV20-1	TGCAGTGCTAGAGAACAGGGATATAATTCACCCCTCCACTTT	CSAREQGYNSPLHF
-	-	TRBJ1-2	TRBV19	TGTGCCAGTGCGAGGGACGGTAACTATGGCTACACCTTC	CASARDGNYGYTF
-	-	TRBJ1-1	TRBV5-1	TGCGCCAGCAGCTTACAGGGTTTGGTGAACACTGAAGCTTTCTTT	CASSLQGLVNTEAFF
-	once	TRBJ2-3	TRBV2	TGTGCCAGCTCCCAGGAGGGGAATACGCAGTATTTT	CASSQEGNTQYF
TRBD2	once	TRBJ2-7	TRBV12-3/TRBV12-4	TGTGCCAGCAGTTCTAGCGGGGGGGCCCCCTACGAGCAGTACTTC	CASSSSGGAPYEQYF
-	-	TRBJ1-1	TRBV4-2	TGTGCCAGCCGACGGGACTTGAACACTGAAGCTTTCTTT	CASRRDLNTEAFF
-	few	TRBJ2-7	TRBV7-9	TGTGCCAGCAGCTTAGCTGGCTCCTCCTACGAGCAGTACTTC	CASSLAGSSYEQYF
-	-	TRBJ1-1	TRBV3-1	TGTGCCAGCAGCCAAGGGCAGATGACTGAAGCTTTCTTT	CASSQGQMTEAFF
-	-	TRBJ1-1	TRBV5-1	TGCGCCAGCAGCTTAGTGACGGCGAACACTGAAGCTTTCTTT	CASSLVTANTEAFF
-	-	TRBJ1-2	TRBV18	TGTGCCAGCTCACCAACCACTAACTATGGCTACACCTTC	CASSPTTNYGYTF
-	-	TRBJ2-5	TRBV4-1	TGCGCCAGCAGCCAAGGGCAGTCACAGGCCCAGTACTTC	CASSQGQSQAQYF
-	-	TRBJ1-2	TRBV30	TGTGCCTGGAGTCTAGAACACCGCTATGGCTACACCTTC	CAWSLEHRYGYTF
-	-	TRBJ1-4	TRBV5-1	TGCGCCAGCAGCTTCGGGACGGATAATGAAAAACTGTTTTTT	CASSFGTDNEKLFF
-	-	TRBJ2-1	TRBV5-4	TGTGCCAGCAGCTTGCGGCTCCAGAACAATGAGCAGTTCTTC	CASSLRLQNNEQFF
TRBD2	-	TRBJ2-5	TRBV30	TGTGCCTGGAGTACTAGCGGGGGCTGGAGAACCCAGTACTTC	CAWSTSGGWRTQYF
-	-	TRBJ1-2	TRBV29-1	TGCAGCGTTGAGTCCCGCAGGGAGAATGGCTACACCTTC	CSVESRRENGYTF
TRBD1	-	TRBJ2-4	TRBV10-3	TGTGCCATCAGTGACCCCCGGGCAGGGGGCGAAAACATTCAGTACTTC	CAISDPRAGGENIQYF
-	-	TRBJ2-5	TRBV10-3	TGTGCCATCAGTTTAGAGACCCAGTACTTC	CAISLETQYF
-	-	TRBJ2-4	TRBV9	TGTGCCAGCAGCCCGATTACCACACTCGACCTAAACATTCAGTACTTC	CASSPITTLDLNIQYF
TRBD1	-	TRBJ1-3	TRBV30	TGTGCCTGGAGTGAACAGGGGACGGCTGGAAACACCATATATTTT	CAWSEQGTAGNTIYF
-	-	TRBJ1-2	TRBV29-1	TGCAGCGTTGTTTCGCCTTATCCAGGGAATACCGGCTACACCTTC	CSVVSPYPGNTGYTF
-	once	TRBJ1-1	TRBV3-1	TGTGCCAGCAGCCACTGGGCAGCGAACACTGAAGCTTTCTTT	CASSHWAANTEAFF
-	-	TRBJ2-5	TRBV4-1	TGCGCCAGCAGCCTCCGCTCCCCAAGGGAACAAGAGACCCAGTACTTC	CASSLRSPREQETQYF
-	-	TRBJ2-3	TRBV30	TGTGCCTGGAGCGGACGACGGGATACGCAGTATTTT	CAWSGRRDTQYF
-	-	TRBJ1-6	TRBV20-1	TGCAGTGCTAGAGGGGCGCGGGATTCACCCCTCCACTTT	CSARGARDSPLHF
-	-	TRBJ1-4	TRBV30	TGTGCCTGGAGTACTAGGACGGTTATGGAAAAACTGTTTTTT	CAWSTRTVMEKLFF
-	-	TRBJ1-1	TRBV7-9	TGTGCCAGCAGCTTAGTGGTGAACACTGAAGCTTTCTTT	CASSLVVNTEAFF
TRBD2	-	TRBJ2-5	TRBV28	TGTGCCAGCAGTTTATTCGGCGGGGGGCCCGGGACCCAGTACTTC	CASSLFGGGPGTQYF
TRBD2	-	TRBJ2-5	TRBV7-2	TGTGCCAGCAGCTTAGCAGTCCCCCCTAGCGGGGGGCGATGGGAGACCCAGTACTTC	CASSLAVPPSGGRWETQYF
-	-	TRBJ2-1	TRBV14	TGTGCCAGCAGCCATTCCGGGACTGTGACCTACAATGAGCAGTTCTTC	CASSHSGTVTYNEQFF
-	-	TRBJ1-2	TRBV4-1	TGCGCCAGCAGCCAAGTATATGGCGAGGGCTACACCTTC	CASSQVYGEGYTF
-	-	TRBJ2-5	TRBV20-1	TGCAGTGCTAGAGATAATATCCGATTCGACCAAGAGACCCAGTACTTC	CSARDNIRFDQETQYF
-	-	TRBJ2-3	TRBV20-1	TGCAGTGCCAACCGAGCCCAAGATACGCAGTATTTT	CSANRAQDTQYF
-	-	TRBJ2-3	TRBV7-8	TGTGCCAGCAGCTTAGAGGCCAGTTGGAGCACAGATACGCAGTATTTT	CASSLEASWSTDTQYF
-	few	TRBJ1-6	TRBV15	TGTGCCACCAGCCAAAAGGGGAATTCACCCCTCCACTTT	CATSQKGNSPLHF
-	-	TRBJ2-3	TRBV5-1	TGCGCCAGCAGCTTGGGATCAGGGGGGGCTTGGACAGATACGCAGTATTTT	CASSLGSGGAWTDTQYF
-	-	TRBJ2-4	TRBV5-1	TGCGCCAGCAGCTTGGGGCAGGGGACAAACATTCAGTACTTC	CASSLGQGTNIQYF
-	once	TRBJ2-7	TRBV20-1	TGCAGTGCTAAGAGATTGGACAGACCCTACGAGCAGTACTTC	CSAKRLDRPYEQYF
TRBD1	-	TRBJ2-3	TRBV3-1	TGTGCCAGCAGCTTCCAGGGGGCAGAAGATACGCAGTATTTT	CASSFQGAEDTQYF
TRBD1	-	TRBJ2-7	TRBV5-1	TGCGCCAGCAGCTTGGGACAGGGGCACTACGAGCAGTACTTC	CASSLGQGHYEQYF
-	-	TRBJ1-5	TRBV15	TGTGCCACCAGCCCCGAAGGCGAGGGGAATCAGCCCCAGCATTTT	CATSPEGEGNQPQHF
-	-	TRBJ1-2	TRBV5-1	TGCGCCAGCACCCCCGCCGGGGGACATGGCTACACCTTC	CASTPAGGHGYTF